A few counts support the clone carrying this T cell receptor (beta chain). These data belong to a study of naive and memory T cell subsets. The CDR3 runs to 13 residues. Deletions cut 5 bases from V and 0 bases from J, with 7 bases between. Both TRBC1 and TRBC2 were covered by a beta constant-region primer of two equimolar oligonucleotides. TCRdb re-called the UMI-ligation and nested PCR reads with MiXCR, one entry per CDR3 protein. The table lists 130,000 to 150,000 distinct CDR3 sequences, over 15% of them singletons. The chain combines TRBV12-3 or TRBV12-4 with TRBJ2-5, with D perhaps TRBD1 (6 bases). Sequences were obtained from naive CD4+ T cells from blood. The clonotype was recovered from a human donor in good health. Here the CDR3 DNA reads TGTGCCAGCAGTCACAGGGACCAAGAGACCCAGTACTTC. Its translation is CASSHRDQETQYF.